This T cell receptor beta chain is drawn from a study of CD8 T cells in Susac syndrome (dated by TCRdb to between 2019 and 2020). The study in broad terms: Repertoire sequencing was used to test whether CD8+ T cell activation and differentiation in Susac syndrome was antigen driven. CD8+ T cell repertoire clonality was compared between about 12 healthy donors, around 14 Susac syndrome patients and 15 or so multiple sclerosis patients.

Peripheral blood CD8+ and CD4+ T cells from healthy donors, Susac syndrome patients and multiple sclerosis patients were profiled using high-throughput TCR beta sequencing. Multiple sclerosis controls were treatment-naive patients with stable or active relapsing-remitting disease fulfilling revised McDonald criteria. Bulk CD8+ and CD4+ T cells were purified by magnetic negative isolation, whereas CD8+ TEMRA cells were enriched by FACS. Blood was drawn into EDTA tubes, processed within 24 hours, and PBMCs were isolated by density gradient centrifugation. PBMCs intended for TCR sequencing were cryopreserved in liquid nitrogen and thawed later in a water bath at 37 degrees C. The sorted or isolated CD4+, CD8+ and CD8+ TEMRA cells had a purity of 90% or higher. From its cysteine to its phenylalanine, the CDR3 spans 16 amino acids. Of all the DNA, just the CDR3 is kept, 48 bases in frame from base 1. Relative to germline, V is missing 4 bases and J is missing 6 bases, with 13 bases of the junction outside any gene match. Looking up the germline V gene (reference sequence) yields CDR1 MNHEY and CDR2 SMNVEV.

RNA was extracted with the RNeasy kit and roughly 0.5 to 1 ug was reverse transcribed using random hexamers. The immunoSEQ multiplex PCR assay, which covers 54 Vbeta and 13 Jbeta segments, was used to amplify TCR beta CDR3 regions. PCR amplification bias was corrected using a synthetic template baseline for primer optimization and computational correction. Concerning the study's data processing: Only productive sequences were kept, with reads annotated to V, D and J genes according to IMGT and analyzed in immunoSEQ Analyzer. Clonality was calculated as one minus the Shannon entropy normalized by log2 of the number of productive unique sequences. Public and private clones were assessed among the 100 most prevalent clones of each patient and control. Clones were defined as Susac-specific when absent from the healthy and MS cohorts, from some 1,100 published viral clones and from other ImmuneACCESS disease sequences. TCRdb passed the public sequencing reads through fastp at Q25 and MiXCR, retaining productive beta sequences. CDR3 protein sequences are deduplicated, and each keeps its most common genes and DNA. The V and J calls and clone size are TCRdb's, not the authors'. Here the sample has more than 200,000 distinct CDR3 sequences; more than 85% occur a single time. The ten largest clonotypes hold about 0.15% of the sample.

As regards this clonotype: Its recognized antigen is unknown. The sample holds no much larger clone one base away, and base qualities are not on file.

Summary of the overall study and its limitations: The study acknowledged that relatively few individuals were included in the TCR sequencing and HLA analysis.

The clonotype originates from a human donor with multiple sclerosis. What was sequenced was CD8+ T cells from PBMCs. This sequence uses TRBV27 and TRBJ2-7; TRBD1 fits 9 bases in the junction. CDR3 loop: CASSSTQGAGPSEQYF. The DNA sequence reads TGTGCCAGCAGTTCGACACAGGGGGCGGGACCGTCCGAGCAGTACTTC.